This T cell receptor (beta chain) was profiled in a study of T cell responses to AZD1222 COVID-19 vaccine. Study outcomes and limitations: Unmutated variant regions are reportedly targeted by nearly half of spike-specific TCRs.

V was pared by 6 bases and J by 8 bases, with 14 bases between. Looked up from germline, CDR1 is SGHTS and CDR2 is YDEGEE. The CDR3 length is 12 residues. Profiled with immunoSEQ multiplex PCR; TCRdb holds only in-frame clones, not every one. The sample consists of 96,000 or so clones, roughly nine tenths of them appearing once. Note on this clone: Its antigen remains unknown.

This receptor was obtained from an adult in good health. This chain uses TRBV5-8 with TRBJ1-2; tentatively, D is TRBD1 (6 bases). The specimen comprised peripheral blood, sampled on day 0 of AZD1222 vaccination. The chain's CDR3 is CASTQGLRGYTF. The CDR3 DNA follows: TGTGCCAGCACCCAGGGGCTCAGGGGCTACACCTTC.